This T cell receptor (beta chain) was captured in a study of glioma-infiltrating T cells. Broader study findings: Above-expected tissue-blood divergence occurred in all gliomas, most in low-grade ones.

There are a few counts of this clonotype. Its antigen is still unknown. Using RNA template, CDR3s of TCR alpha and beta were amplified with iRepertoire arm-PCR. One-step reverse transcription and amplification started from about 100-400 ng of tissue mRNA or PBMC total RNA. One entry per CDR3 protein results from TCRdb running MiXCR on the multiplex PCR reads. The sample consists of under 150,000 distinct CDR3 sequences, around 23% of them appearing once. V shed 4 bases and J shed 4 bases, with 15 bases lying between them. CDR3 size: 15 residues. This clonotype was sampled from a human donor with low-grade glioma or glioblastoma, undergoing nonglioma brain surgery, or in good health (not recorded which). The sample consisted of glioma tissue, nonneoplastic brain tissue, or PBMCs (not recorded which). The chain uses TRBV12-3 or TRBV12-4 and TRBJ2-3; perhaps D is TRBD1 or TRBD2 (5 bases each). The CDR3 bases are TGTGCCAGCAGTTCCCCCGGGACGTCAGCAGATACGCAGTATTTT. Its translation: CASSSPGTSADTQYF.